The rows below give T cell receptor beta chains drawn from one sample of a study of pediatric ulcerative colitis. Produced via immunoSEQ multiplex PCR; TCRdb's table is partial and in-frame only. The sample holds more than 15,000 clones; about 76% are singletons and the top ten take around 3.6%. Sequenced input: gut tissue. These receptors came from a girl aged 5 to 17 with moderate ulcerative colitis. Each CDR3 is given with its conserved first and last residue. D genes are given only for firm matches. Expanded clones get a size class; other rows say once, few or many, or leave the size out.

- TRBJ2-2 TRBV11-3 TRBD2 TGTGCCAGCAGTACCCGGGGGGAGAGTAGCGGGGAGCTGTTTTTT CASSTRGESSGELFF
- TRBJ1-6 TRBV6-5 - TGTGCCAGCAGTTACATGGTCTCTGGGACACCCCTCCACTTT CASSYMVSGTPLHF
- TRBJ2-1 TRBV18 TRBD2 TGTGCCAGCTCACCACGAGCGGGAGTTTGGAATGAGCAGTTCTTC CASSPRAGVWNEQFF
- TRBJ1-2 TRBV6-1 - TGTGCCAGCACTCCGGGAAACTATGGCTACACCTTC CASTPGNYGYTF
- TRBJ1-6 TRBV11-2 TRBD1 TGTGCCAGCAGCTTCAGGACAGGGACCGAGTCGAGGAATTCACCCCTCCACTTT CASSFRTGTESRNSPLHF
- TRBJ2-7 TRBV7-2 - TGTGCCAGCAGCTTAAAGGGTCCCTACGAGCAGTACTTC CASSLKGPYEQYF
- TRBJ1-2 TRBV28 - TGTGCCAGCAGTTCCGGGAGGTCTGCTGGCTACACCTTC CASSSGRSAGYTF
few TRBJ1-2 TRBV5-1 - TGCGCCAGCGGGGTAGACAGGCCTTGGGATGGCTACACCTTC CASGVDRPWDGYTF
few TRBJ1-1 TRBV7-3 - TGTGCCAGCAGCTTTACACTGAACACTGAAGCTTTCTTT CASSFTLNTEAFF
- TRBJ1-2 TRBV13 - TGTGCCAGCAGCTTCGGATTTGGAACAGGGCCTTTGTATGGCTACACCTTC CASSFGFGTGPLYGYTF
- TRBJ2-7 TRBV25-1 - TGTGCCAGCAGAGAGCGGGACAGTCCCTACGAGCAGTACTTC CASRERDSPYEQYF
- TRBJ2-1 TRBV30 - TGTGGACTGGGGTTTGGTGAGCAGTTCTTC CGLGFGEQFF
- TRBJ2-1 TRBV11-3 TRBD1 TGTGCCAGCAGCCCAGGGACAGGGGTGGGTGGTGAGCAGTTCTTC CASSPGTGVGGEQFF
- TRBJ2-1 TRBV7-2 - TGTGCCAGATCTAGGGGCTCCTACAATGAGCAGTTCTTC CARSRGSYNEQFF
few TRBJ2-2 TRBV5-1 TRBD1 TGCGCCAGCAGCCCTTACAGGGGGCCGGACACCGGGGAGCTGTTTTTT CASSPYRGPDTGELFF
- TRBJ2-3 TRBV11-1 - TGTGCCAGCAGCTTAGTGAGGGGGAGCACAGATACGCAGTATTTT CASSLVRGSTDTQYF
- TRBJ1-1 TRBV28 - TGTGCCAGCAGACCGGATAACACTGAAGCTTTCTTT CASRPDNTEAFF
- TRBJ1-2 TRBV30 TRBD1 TGTGCCTTACAGGGGGGTCCTAACTATGGCTACACCTTC CALQGGPNYGYTF
few TRBJ1-4 TRBV16 - TGTGCCAGCAGCCAGACAACTCCAACTAATGAAAAACTGTTTTTT CASSQTTPTNEKLFF